The clone carrying this T cell receptor (beta chain) showed up just once. The antigen remains unidentified. This entry belongs to a study of T cell responses to AZD1222 COVID-19 vaccine. The germline V gene encodes CDR1 LGHDT and CDR2 YNNKEL (reference sequence). The CDR3 is made up of 13 amino acids. With 1 base removed from V and 1 base from J, the gap between germline ends came to 4 bases. Measured with immunoSEQ multiplex PCR; TCRdb has only the in-frame clones, and not every one. The table has 88,000 or so clones, roughly 89% seen once. Regarding the study as a whole: Only a handful of people who got AZD1222 tested seropositive at baseline. White British ancestry dominated among donors, who included more females, and clonal diversity was possibly underestimated. An increase in Spike-specific TCR breadth and depth was observed after two AZD1222 doses. Variant regions that are unmutated are reportedly the target of nearly half of spike-specific TCRs.

Sequencing was performed on peripheral blood, taken 28 days after the second AZD1222 dose. The V call is TRBV3-1 (or the pseudogene TRBV3-2), the J call TRBJ1-1; D is uncertain. This sequence was found in an adult who received the AZD1222 COVID-19 vaccine. CDR3 coding DNA: TGTGCCAGCAGCCAAGCCAGGAACACTGAAGCTTTCTTT. As protein: CASSQARNTEAFF.